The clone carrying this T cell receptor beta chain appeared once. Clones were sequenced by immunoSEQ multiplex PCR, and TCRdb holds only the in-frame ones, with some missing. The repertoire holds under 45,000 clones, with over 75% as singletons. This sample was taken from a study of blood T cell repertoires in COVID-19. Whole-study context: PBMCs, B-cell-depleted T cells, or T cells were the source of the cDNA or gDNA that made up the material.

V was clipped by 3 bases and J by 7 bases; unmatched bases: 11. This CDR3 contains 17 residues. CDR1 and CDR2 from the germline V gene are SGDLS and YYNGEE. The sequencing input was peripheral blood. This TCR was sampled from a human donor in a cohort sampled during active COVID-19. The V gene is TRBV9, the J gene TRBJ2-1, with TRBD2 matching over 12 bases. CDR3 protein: CASSEGAGLAGLNEQFF. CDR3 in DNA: TGTGCCAGCAGCGAGGGAGCGGGACTAGCGGGTTTGAATGAGCAGTTCTTC.